This T cell receptor (beta chain) appears in the sequencing data of a study of OX40 agonist ivuxolimab in advanced cancers. At the level of the whole study: Ivuxolimab was an agonistic, fully human IgG2 monoclonal antibody directed against OX40 (CD134), a costimulatory receptor. Intravenous ivuxolimab was administered to patients every 2 weeks at six dose levels: 0.01, 0.1, 0.3, 1.5, 3 and 10 mg/kg. Of the roughly 52 dose-escalation patients, hepatocellular carcinoma was present in approximately 20, melanoma in some 15, renal cell carcinoma in 9 and head and neck cancer in 9. In the dose-escalation cohort, more than 80% of patients were male, and the mean age was approximately 60 years with a range of about 23 to 79. Patients were allowed to have had prior anti-PD-1, anti-PD-L1 or anti-CTLA-4 therapy, and around 40% of the dose-escalation patients had previously received checkpoint inhibitors. Three dose-escalation patients achieved partial responses, one with hepatocellular carcinoma and two with cutaneous melanoma. Peripheral TCRbeta sequencing aimed to test whether ivuxolimab altered TCR sequence diversity and caused clonal T-cell expansion. The paper describes the monotherapy dose-escalation part (N ≈ 51 patients) of the phase I trial of ivuxolimab.

Genomic DNA was isolated from the sorted cells so that the TCRbeta CDR3 region could be sequenced. The immunoSEQ Assay was used to sequence the TCRbeta CDR3 regions. Imported from immuneACCESS, the table was reduced by TCRdb to in-frame sequences with V and J called. These copies leave out some clones; in studies compared against another copy, an unresolved V gene accounts for under half, and the cause of the remainder is not known. The sample table lists some 67,000 clones, around nine tenths of them with a count of one. Approximately 0.27% of the sample rests with the top ten. General findings and caveats noted by the study authors: Low levels of normalized T-cell clonal expansion were also shown by some nonresponding patients. At doses from 0.1 to 3.0 mg/kg, clonal expansion was seen in both CD4+ and CD8+ blood T cells between baseline and week 6. The antigen specificity of the peripheral T cells that underwent clonal expansion was not determined. Partial responders in the 0.1-3.0 mg/kg groups had among the lowest normalized peripheral clonal expansion, especially among CD8+ T cells. After ivuxolimab, more expanded clones were found on average in CD8+ T cells than in CD4+ T cells.

The trial excluded patients who had a history of autoimmune disease or were on systemic immunosuppression. In every dose cohort, peripheral blood was drawn for TCR sequencing at baseline, cycle 4 day 1, and cycle 7 day 1. The samples were taken from a phase I, first-in-human, multicenter, open-label dose-escalation trial of ivuxolimab. Adults with locally advanced or metastatic melanoma, renal cell carcinoma, hepatocellular carcinoma or head and neck squamous cell carcinoma were enrolled in the trial. Before TCR sequencing, CD4+ T cells and CD8+ T cells were sorted from peripheral blood as separate populations. For this clone: The target of this receptor is not known. No base qualities exist here, and no much larger clone lies one base off it.

The TCR originated in an adult with an advanced solid tumor such as melanoma, head and neck, liver or kidney cancer. This sample comprised CD4+ or CD8+ T cells sorted from blood, obtained in a trial of the OX40 agonist ivuxolimab.

DNA sequence: TGTGCCAGCAGTTACTCGGGCGGACAGCGCACCTACGAGCAGTACTTC. Translated, it gives CASSYSGGQRTYEQYF. This chain joins TRBV6-5 to TRBJ2-7; a tentative D call is TRBD1 (6 bases match). The CDR3 contains 16 residues, cysteine and phenylalanine counted. Just CDR3 DNA is preserved here, 48 bases in frame from base 1. CDR1 and CDR2, looked up from the germline V gene, are MNHEY and SVGAGI. Between the V and J ends, shortened by 0 bases and 2 bases respectively, the junction contains 14 bases.